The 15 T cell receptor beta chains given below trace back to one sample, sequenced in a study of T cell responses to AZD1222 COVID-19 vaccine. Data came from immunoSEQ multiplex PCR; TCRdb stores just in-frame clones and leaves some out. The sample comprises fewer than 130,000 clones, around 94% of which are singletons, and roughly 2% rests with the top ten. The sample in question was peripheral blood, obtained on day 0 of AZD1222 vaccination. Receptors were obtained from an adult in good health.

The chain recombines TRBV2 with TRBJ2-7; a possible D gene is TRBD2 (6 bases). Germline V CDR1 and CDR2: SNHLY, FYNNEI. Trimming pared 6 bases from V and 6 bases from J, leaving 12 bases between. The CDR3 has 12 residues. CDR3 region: CASRMGGLEQYF. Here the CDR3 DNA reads TGTGCCAGCAGGATGGGAGGTCTCGAGCAGTACTTC.

CDR3 loop: CASRYDTANTEAFF. In DNA form, the CDR3 reads TGTGCCAGCAGATATGATACGGCGAACACTGAAGCTTTCTTT. The chain uses TRBV6-6 and TRBJ1-1; D not certain. Germline V gene data show CDR1 as MNHNY and CDR2 as SVGAGI (reference sequence). The CDR3 has 14 amino acids. Trimming took 6 bases from V and 1 from J, leaving 12 bases between them.

CDR3 sequence (DNA): TGTGCCAGCAGCGGAATAAGAGGGGGTGAGCAGTTCTTC. Its protein is CASSGIRGGEQFF. The rearrangement joins TRBV11-2 to TRBJ2-1; the D gene is possibly TRBD1 (6 bases). The CDR3 sequence is 13 residues long. The germline V gene encodes CDR1 SGHAT and CDR2 FQNNGV. Trimming removed 5 bases at V and 9 bases at J, with 14 bases between.

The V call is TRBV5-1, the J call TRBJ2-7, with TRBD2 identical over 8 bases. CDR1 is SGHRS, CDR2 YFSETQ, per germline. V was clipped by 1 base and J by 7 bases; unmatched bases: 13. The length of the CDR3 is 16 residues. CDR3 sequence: CASSLSVGRSGGEQYF. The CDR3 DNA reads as TGCGCCAGCAGCTTGTCCGTCGGCCGCTCGGGAGGGGAGCAGTACTTC.

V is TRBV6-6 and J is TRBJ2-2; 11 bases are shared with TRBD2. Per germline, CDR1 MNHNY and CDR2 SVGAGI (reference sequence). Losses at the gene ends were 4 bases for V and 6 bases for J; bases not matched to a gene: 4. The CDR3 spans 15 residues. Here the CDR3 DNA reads TGTGCCAGCAGTTTACTAGCGGGAGTGGCCGGGGAGCTGTTTTTT. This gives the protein CASSLLAGVAGELFF.

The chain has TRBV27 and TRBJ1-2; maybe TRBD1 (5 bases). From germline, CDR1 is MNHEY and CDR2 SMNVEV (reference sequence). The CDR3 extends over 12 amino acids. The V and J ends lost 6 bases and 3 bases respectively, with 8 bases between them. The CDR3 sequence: CASRMGHYGYTF. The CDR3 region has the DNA TGTGCCAGCAGAATGGGACACTATGGCTACACCTTC.

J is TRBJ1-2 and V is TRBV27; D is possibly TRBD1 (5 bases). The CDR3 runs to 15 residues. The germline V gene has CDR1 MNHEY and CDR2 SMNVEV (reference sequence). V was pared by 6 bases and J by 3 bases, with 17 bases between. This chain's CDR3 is CASSPTGEGYYGYTF. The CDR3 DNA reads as TGTGCCAGCAGCCCGACGGGGGAAGGATACTATGGCTACACCTTC.

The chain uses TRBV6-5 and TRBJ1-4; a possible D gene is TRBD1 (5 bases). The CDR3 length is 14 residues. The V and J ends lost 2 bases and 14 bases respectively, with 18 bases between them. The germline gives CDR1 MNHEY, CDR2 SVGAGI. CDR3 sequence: CASSYGGGRDQLFF. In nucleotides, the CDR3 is TGTGCCAGCAGTTACGGGGGTGGCCGGGACCAGCTGTTTTTT.

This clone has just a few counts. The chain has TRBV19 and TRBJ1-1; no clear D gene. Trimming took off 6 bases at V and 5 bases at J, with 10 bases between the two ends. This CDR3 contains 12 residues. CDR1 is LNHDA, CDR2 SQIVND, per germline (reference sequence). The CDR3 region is CASSSLGTEAFF. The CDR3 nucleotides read TGTGCCAGTAGCAGCTTAGGGACTGAAGCTTTCTTT.

CDR3: CASSPRVGVIPDGYTF. CDR3 bases: TGTGCCAGCAGCCCGAGGGTCGGGGTAATTCCTGATGGCTACACCTTC. This rearrangement joins TRBV5-4 to TRBJ1-2; D unresolved. Germline-derived CDR1 and CDR2 are SGHNT and YYREEE (reference sequence). Trimming pared 4 bases from V and 6 bases from J, leaving 22 bases between. This CDR3 has 16 amino acids. Using reference TRBV5-4 and TRBJ1-2 for the parts outside the CDR3, the full variable domain is ETGVTQSPTHLIKTRGQQVTLRCSSQSGHNTVSWYQQALGQGPQFIFQYYREEENGRGNFPPRFSGLQFPNYSSELNVNALELDDSALYLCASSPRVGVIPDGYTFGSGTRLTVV.

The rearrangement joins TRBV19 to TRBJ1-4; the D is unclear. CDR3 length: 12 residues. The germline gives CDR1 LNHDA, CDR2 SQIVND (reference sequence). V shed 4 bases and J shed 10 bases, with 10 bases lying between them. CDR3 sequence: CASSKGRGKLFF. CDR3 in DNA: TGTGCCAGTAGTAAAGGGAGAGGAAAACTGTTTTTT.

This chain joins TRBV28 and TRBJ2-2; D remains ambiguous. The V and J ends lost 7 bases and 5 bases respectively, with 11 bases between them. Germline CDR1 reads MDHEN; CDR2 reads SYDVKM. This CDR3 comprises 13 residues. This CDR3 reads CASTLGVTGELFF. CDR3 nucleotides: TGTGCCAGCACCCTCGGAGTTACCGGGGAGCTGTTTTTT.

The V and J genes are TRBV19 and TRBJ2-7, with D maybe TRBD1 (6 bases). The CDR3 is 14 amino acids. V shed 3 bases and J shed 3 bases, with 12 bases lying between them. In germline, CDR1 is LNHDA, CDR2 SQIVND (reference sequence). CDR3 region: CASSMHRDLYEQYF. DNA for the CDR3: TGTGCCAGTAGTATGCACAGGGACCTCTACGAGCAGTACTTC.

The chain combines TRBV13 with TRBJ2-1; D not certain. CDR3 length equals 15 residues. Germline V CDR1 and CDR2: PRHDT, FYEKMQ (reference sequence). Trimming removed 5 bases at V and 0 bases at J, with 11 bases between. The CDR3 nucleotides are TGTGCCAGCAGCGCGCCATGGCCCTCCTACAATGAGCAGTTCTTC. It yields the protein CASSAPWPSYNEQFF.

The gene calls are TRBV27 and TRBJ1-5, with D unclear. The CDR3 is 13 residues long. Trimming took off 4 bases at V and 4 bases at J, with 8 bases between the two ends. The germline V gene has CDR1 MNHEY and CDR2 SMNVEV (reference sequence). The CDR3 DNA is TGTGCCAGCAGTTCCTCCGCGAATCAGCCCCAGCATTTT. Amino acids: CASSSSANQPQHF.